The T cell receptor (beta chain) under discussion was sequenced for a study of T cells after yellow fever vaccination. TCRdb reprocessed the 5' RACE reads with MiXCR, giving one entry per CDR3 protein. The sample yields roughly 310,000 distinct CDR3 sequences, 7.5% to 9% seen once. Germline loops: CDR1 MNHNS, CDR2 SASEGT. V dropped 6 bases and J dropped 4; count of bases not matched to a gene: 16. The CDR3 is 17 amino acids. The sequencing here drew on PBMCs, taken on the day of the first yellow fever vaccination. The gene calls are TRBV6-1 and TRBJ1-2; 8 bases map to TRBD1. This sequence was found in a man aged 18 to 29 who received the YFV17D yellow fever vaccine. The CDR3 here is CASRDQGARDYLYGYTF. The CDR3 bases are TGTGCCAGCAGGGACCAGGGGGCGCGGGACTATCTCTATGGCTACACCTTC.